These 27 T cell receptor beta chains were all obtained from the same sample, sequenced in a study of blood T cell repertoires in COVID-19. Produced via immunoSEQ multiplex PCR; TCRdb's table is partial and in-frame only. The sample records approximately 250,000 clones, approximately 86% being singletons. The sample comprised peripheral blood. The receptors derive from a middle-aged man with active or convalescent COVID-19.

This clone was seen a single time. The CDR3 nucleotides are TGTGCCACCAGTGATTTCGGACTAGCGGGGAACACCGGGGAGCTGTTTTTT. Its translation: CATSDFGLAGNTGELFF. The chain links TRBV24-1 to TRBJ2-2; 11 bases fit TRBD2. After removal of 1 base from V and 1 base from J, the junction contained 1 base not matched to a gene. Germline loops: CDR1 KGHDR, CDR2 SFDVKD. CDR3 length: 17 residues.

This chain uses TRBV10-3 with TRBJ2-5; TRBD1 aligns across 11 bases. The CDR3 is 12 amino acids. V shed 9 bases and J 5 bases; nucleotides not matched to a gene: 2. The germline V gene has CDR1 ENHRY and CDR2 SYGVKD. This chain's CDR3 is CAIRDRGETQYF. The CDR3 region has the DNA TGTGCCATAAGGGACAGGGGGGAGACCCAGTACTTC.

The chain is built from TRBV24-1 and TRBJ1-1; possibly TRBD1 for D (6 bases). The ends were cut back, 4 bases at V and 3 bases at J, with 8 bases in the middle. This CDR3 spans 13 amino acids. Germline assignment: CDR1 KGHDR and CDR2 SFDVKD. CDR3 sequence reads: CATSDWTDTEAFF. The DNA for the CDR3 is TGTGCCACCAGTGACTGGACAGACACTGAAGCTTTCTTT.

This chain joins TRBV30 and TRBJ1-5; possibly TRBD1 for D (6 bases). The CDR3 sequence is 13 residues long. Germline loops: CDR1 GTSNPN, CDR2 SVGIG (reference sequence). The V gene lost 0 bases and the J gene lost 5 bases, with 8 bases spanning the gap. The CDR3 reads CAWSVGTHQPQHF. In DNA, the CDR3 is TGTGCCTGGAGTGTGGGGACACATCAGCCCCAGCATTTT.

This clone was picked up a small number of times. The chain combines TRBV6-5 with TRBJ2-1, with no clear D. Trimming stripped 0 bases from V and 6 bases from J, with 6 bases between. Germline V gene lookup returns CDR1 MNHEY and CDR2 SVGAGI. The CDR3 loop spans 13 amino acids. CDR3 nucleotide sequence: TGTGCCAGCAGTTACTCAGACTCCAATGAGCAGTTCTTC. It encodes CASSYSDSNEQFF.

The gene calls are TRBV9 and TRBJ1-6; D is ambiguous. Germline CDR1 reads SGDLS; CDR2 reads YYNGEE. This CDR3 is built from 14 residues. Between the trimmed V and J ends, which lost 2 bases and 6 bases, there was a span of 9 bases. The chain's CDR3 is CASSVGASNSPLHF. CDR3 nucleotides: TGTGCCAGCAGCGTGGGAGCTTCTAATTCACCCCTCCACTTT.

The chain couples TRBV10-1 to TRBJ1-1; D might be TRBD1 (5 bases). The germline V and J ends were trimmed by 4 bases and 1 base, with 13 bases remaining between them. Germline V CDR1 and CDR2: WNHNN, SYGVQD (reference sequence). CDR3 length: 15 amino acids. CDR3 sequence: CASSAGDLRNTEAFF. The CDR3, as DNA: TGCGCCAGCAGTGCCGGGGACTTGCGGAACACTGAAGCTTTCTTT.

This chain connects TRBV6-5 to TRBJ1-2; 10 nucleotides match TRBD1. V trimming: 7 bases; J trimming: 5 bases; junction bases outside the gene matches: 10. The CDR3 runs to 15 residues. From germline, CDR1 is MNHEY and CDR2 SVGAGI. The CDR3 sequence is CASTQAGTGVYGYTF. The CDR3 bases are TGTGCCAGCACCCAGGCCGGGACAGGGGTTTATGGCTACACCTTC.

This clone was seen once. The chain links TRBV7-9 to TRBJ1-3, with 9 bases that match TRBD1. CDR1 is SEHNR, CDR2 FQNEAQ, per germline (reference sequence). J lost 4 bases, V lost 5 bases, and 21 bases had no gene match. This CDR3 region has 20 residues. DNA for the CDR3: TGTGCCAGCAGCAACCAATTAGTCCCGGGACAGGGTTCATGGGGAAACACCATATATTTT. Protein: CASSNQLVPGQGSWGNTIYF.

V and J are TRBV27 and TRBJ2-1; 13 nucleotides match TRBD2. V lost 6 bases and J lost 6; bases outside the gene matches: 2. This CDR3 spans 14 amino acids. CDR1 and CDR2 from the germline V gene are MNHEY and SMNVEV (reference sequence). CDR3 sequence (DNA): TGTGCCAGCAGACTAGCGGGGGGGCTCAATGAGCAGTTCTTC. Amino acids: CASRLAGGLNEQFF.

The chain links TRBV18 to TRBJ1-3, with 8 bases that match TRBD1. CDR3 length equals 17 residues. Germline lookup yields CDR1 KGHSH and CDR2 LQKENI. V lost 2 bases, J lost 0 bases, and 6 bases stayed unmatched. CDR3 bases: TGTGCCAGCTCACCAAGGACAGGGAGCTCCTCTGGAAACACCATATATTTT. This encodes CASSPRTGSSSGNTIYF.

CDR3 nucleotides: TGTGCCAGCAGCAACAGCAACTATGGCTACACCTTC. It translates to CASSNSNYGYTF. The chain is built from TRBV6-5 and TRBJ1-2; D remains unclear. Germline V lookup: CDR1 MNHEY, CDR2 SVGAGI. The CDR3 sequence is 12 residues long. Trimming left V 6 bases short and J 2 bases short, with 7 bases between.

The V gene is TRBV5-8, the J gene TRBJ2-5; perhaps TRBD1 as D (6 bases). The germline V gene encodes CDR1 SGHTS and CDR2 YDEGEE. The CDR3 has 15 amino acids. Between the trimmed V and J ends, which lost 0 bases and 0 bases, there was a span of 9 bases. The CDR3 protein is CASSLGGQYQETQYF. CDR3 in DNA: TGTGCCAGCAGCTTGGGGGGGCAGTACCAAGAGACCCAGTACTTC. The entire variable domain, with the rest obtained from reference TRBV5-8 and TRBJ2-5, is as follows: EAGVTQSPTHLIKTRGQQATLRCSPISGHTSVYWYQQALGLGLQFLLWYDEGEERNRGNFPPRFSGRQFPNYSSELNVNALELEDSALYLCASSLGGQYQETQYFGPGTRLLVL.

J is TRBJ2-1 and V is TRBV11-2; 7 bases fit TRBD2. CDR1 and CDR2 (germline): SGHAT, FQNNGV. V shed 5 bases and J 9 bases; nucleotides not matched to a gene: 22. This CDR3 has 18 residues. This chain's CDR3 is CASSRRGSGVPRSGEQFF. Written as DNA, the CDR3 is TGTGCCAGCAGCCGCCGGGGGAGCGGGGTCCCCCGCAGCGGTGAGCAGTTCTTC.

A word on this clone: Its ends do not fully match the called genes, so a read error is possible. The J gene is TRBJ1-2, the V gene TRBV6-5, with TRBD1 matching 9 bases. Germline V CDR1 and CDR2: MNHEY, SVGAGI. The CDR3 is 15 amino acids. The CDR3, as DNA: TGTGCCAGCAGTGACTCACAGGGGGCGGCGGGTGGCTACACCTTC. It encodes CASSDSQGAAGGYTF.

This chain connects TRBV3-1 (or the pseudogene TRBV3-2) to TRBJ2-7; possible D gene TRBD2, 6 bases. Trimming stripped 1 base from V and 5 bases from J, with 15 bases between. Germline V gives CDR1 LGHDT, CDR2 YNNKEL (reference sequence). The CDR3 has 15 amino acids. The CDR3 is CASSQAKWRGDEQYF. The DNA for the CDR3 is TGTGCCAGCAGCCAAGCAAAGTGGAGGGGCGACGAGCAGTACTTC.

V gene TRBV5-1 combines with J gene TRBJ2-1, with TRBD2 identical over 8 bases. This CDR3 region has 15 residues. V dropped 0 bases and J dropped 4; count of bases not matched to a gene: 3. Germline V gives CDR1 SGHRS, CDR2 YFSETQ. The CDR3 reads CASSLDTSGYNEQFF. The CDR3 DNA follows: TGCGCCAGCAGCTTGGATACTAGCGGATACAATGAGCAGTTCTTC.

This clone was found a few times. This rearrangement joins TRBV6-6 to TRBJ2-7; D gene ambiguous. V lost 5 bases, J lost 0 bases, and 17 bases lay in between. The CDR3 extends over 16 amino acids. The germline gives CDR1 MNHNY, CDR2 SVGAGI (reference sequence). The CDR3 nucleotides read TGTGCCAGCAGTACTTCCTCCCACGGGTACTCCTACGAGCAGTACTTC. It encodes CASSTSSHGYSYEQYF.

The chain has TRBV5-5 and TRBJ2-3, with D maybe TRBD1 (6 bases). The CDR3 sequence is 14 residues long. Trimming took off 0 bases at V and 1 base at J, with 6 bases between the two ends. Germline CDR1 SGHKS, CDR2 YYEKEE (reference sequence). CDR3 in amino acids: CASSLAGGTDTQYF. The CDR3 region has the DNA TGTGCCAGCAGCTTGGCAGGGGGCACAGATACGCAGTATTTT.

The rearrangement joins TRBV19 to TRBJ1-5; 9 bases are shared with TRBD1. The CDR3 sequence is 15 residues long. CDR1 and CDR2 (germline): LNHDA, SQIVND (reference sequence). The V and J ends lost 6 bases and 4 bases, in that order; junction bases with no gene match: 7. The CDR3 reads CASSPGQGGNQPQHF. The CDR3 DNA reads as TGTGCCAGTAGCCCGGGACAGGGCGGGAATCAGCCCCAGCATTTT.

V usage is TRBV19 and J usage is TRBJ2-3, with a tentative D call TRBD2 (6 bases). CDR1 and CDR2 (germline): LNHDA, SQIVND (reference sequence). V was clipped by 6 bases and J by 6 bases, with 25 bases between them. CDR3 size: 17 residues. CDR3 loop: CASRAPPGLIYADTQYF. The CDR3, as DNA: TGTGCCAGTAGAGCACCCCCGGGACTCATTTACGCCGATACGCAGTATTTT.

The chain is built from TRBV3-1 (or the pseudogene TRBV3-2) and TRBJ2-5; tentatively, D is TRBD1 (6 bases). Germline V CDR1 and CDR2: LGHDT, YNNKEL (reference sequence). Between the trimmed V and J ends, which lost 1 base and 2 bases, there was a span of 14 bases. The CDR3 is made up of 16 amino acids. The CDR3 nucleotides read TGTGCCAGCAGCCAAGGAGACGGGACACCTCAAGAGACCCAGTACTTC. Its translation: CASSQGDGTPQETQYF.

The chain joins TRBV5-4 to TRBJ2-1; D perhaps matches TRBD1 (6 bases). Germline CDR1 is SGHNT and CDR2 is YYREEE (reference sequence). This CDR3 is built from 14 residues. Trimming cost V 4 bases and J 7 bases, with 15 bases left between them. The CDR3 loop reads CASSPGTKLNEQFF. The CDR3 DNA reads as TGTGCCAGCAGCCCTGGGACAAAACTAAATGAGCAGTTCTTC.

The gene calls are TRBV27 and TRBJ2-7; 7 bases fit TRBD1. V dropped 5 bases and J dropped 3; count of bases not matched to a gene: 10. This CDR3 spans 15 amino acids. Germline-derived CDR1 and CDR2 are MNHEY and SMNVEV (reference sequence). CDR3 DNA: TGTGCCAGCAGTCACTTAGGGACAGCAGACTACGAGCAGTACTTC. Translating gives CASSHLGTADYEQYF.

The V call is TRBV30, the J call TRBJ1-6; 7 bases are a match to TRBD1. The V gene's germline CDR1 is GTSNPN and CDR2 SVGIG (reference sequence). The CDR3 runs 14 residues. The junction had 4 bases not matched to a gene; V was cut back by 2 bases and J by 6 bases. The CDR3: CAWSRTGVNSPLHF. CDR3 nucleotide sequence: TGTGCCTGGAGTCGGACAGGTGTTAATTCACCCCTCCACTTT.

The rearrangement uses TRBV5-1 and TRBJ2-4; 7 nucleotides align to TRBD1. Per the germline V gene, CDR1 is SGHRS and CDR2 is YFSETQ. The CDR3 runs to 15 residues. The junction had 6 bases not matched to a gene; V was cut back by 0 bases and J by 6 bases. The CDR3 region is CASSLADRVVNIQYF. CDR3 nucleotide sequence: TGCGCCAGCAGCTTGGCCGACAGGGTGGTAAACATTCAGTACTTC.

The chain employs TRBV28 and TRBJ1-5; perhaps TRBD1 as D (5 bases). The CDR3 contains 15 residues. Germline V gives CDR1 MDHEN, CDR2 SYDVKM. Trimming took off 8 bases at V and 2 bases at J, with 16 bases between the two ends. Here the CDR3 reads CASRTGGYGNQPQHF. Here the CDR3 DNA reads TGTGCCAGCCGGACGGGGGGGTATGGCAATCAGCCCCAGCATTTT.